The source of this TCR beta chain is a study of control samples from healthy donors and cancer patients. Here immunoSEQ multiplex PCR was the method, and the copy in TCRdb shows in-frame clones only, minus some. The repertoire holds fewer than 120,000 clones, with approximately 87% as singletons. CDR3 length equals 16 residues. Looked up from germline, CDR1 is SGHDT and CDR2 is YYEEEE. V dropped 0 bases and J dropped 0 bases, with 12 bases sitting between them. The gene calls are TRBV5-6 and TRBJ1-2; tentative D call: TRBD1 (5 bases). The TCR originated in a woman in her sixties or seventies with lung cancer. The sequencing input was PBMCs. CDR3 sequence (DNA): TGTGCCAGCAGCTTGGAGCGGGGACTAGCTAACTATGGCTACACCTTC. Protein sequence: CASSLERGLANYGYTF. Full variable domain (outside the CDR3, taken from reference TRBV5-6 and TRBJ1-2): DAGVTQSPTHLIKTRGQQVTLRCSPKSGHDTVSWYQQALGQGPQFIFQYYEEEERQRGNFPDRFSGHQFPNYSSELNVNALLLGDSALYLCASSLERGLANYGYTFGSGTRLTVV.